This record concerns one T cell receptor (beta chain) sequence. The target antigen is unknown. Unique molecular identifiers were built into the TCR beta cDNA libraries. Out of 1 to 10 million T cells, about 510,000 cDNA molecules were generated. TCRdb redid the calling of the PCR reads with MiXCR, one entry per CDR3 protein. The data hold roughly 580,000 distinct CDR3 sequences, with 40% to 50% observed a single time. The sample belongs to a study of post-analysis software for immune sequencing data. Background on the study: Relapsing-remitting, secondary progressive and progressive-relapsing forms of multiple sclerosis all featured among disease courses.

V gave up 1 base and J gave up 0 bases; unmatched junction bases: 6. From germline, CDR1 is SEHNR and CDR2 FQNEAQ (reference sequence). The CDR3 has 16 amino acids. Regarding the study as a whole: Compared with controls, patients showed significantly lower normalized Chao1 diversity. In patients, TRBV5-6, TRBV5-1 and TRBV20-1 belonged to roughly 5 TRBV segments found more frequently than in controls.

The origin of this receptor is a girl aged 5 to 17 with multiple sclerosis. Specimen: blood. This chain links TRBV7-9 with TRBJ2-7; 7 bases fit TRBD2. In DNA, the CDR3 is TGTGCCAGCAGCTTAGAGGGAGGGGCCAGCTCCTACGAGCAGTACTTC. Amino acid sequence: CASSLEGGASSYEQYF.